Described below is a single T cell receptor beta chain sequence and its context. Its target is unknown. The PCR used 60 Vbeta and 13 Jbeta primers. Sequenced by immunoSEQ multiplex PCR; TCRdb stores in-frame clones only, minus some. The table lists about 83,000 clones, roughly 79% of them singletons. Samples came from healthy bone marrow donors. The data stem from a study of cytomegalovirus exposure and HLA in healthy donors. On the study more broadly: In a previous analysis, 117 million unique TCR beta sequences were found from some 200 million T cells. Findings and limits, study-wide: A later analysis linked roughly 17,000 TCR beta sequences to HLA alleles at 0.05 false discovery rate.

Sequencing input: PBMCs. The TCR originated in a woman aged 30 to 39 in good health and CMV-seronegative.

CDR3 nucleotide sequence: TGTGCCAGCAGTCCAGCGGGAGTCAAGGGCAATGAGCAGTTCTTC. It is translated as CASSPAGVKGNEQFF. The chain couples TRBV28 to TRBJ2-1; 8 bases map to TRBD2. This CDR3 contains 15 residues. J lost 6 bases, V lost 5 bases, and 9 bases had no gene match. Germline CDR1 is MDHEN and CDR2 is SYDVKM. The whole variable domain, remainder taken from reference TRBV28 and TRBJ2-1, is DVKVTQSSRYLVKRTGEKVFLECVQDMDHENMFWYRQDPGLGLRLIYFSYDVKMKEKGDIPEGYSVSREKKERFSLILESASTNQTSMYLCASSPAGVKGNEQFFGPGTRLTVL.